This TCR beta chain was observed in a study of cytotoxic CD8 clonotypes in ibrutinib-treated CLL. Study as a whole: For this cohort, patients were about a dozen relapsed/refractory and around 15 treatment-naive, while some 17 were IGHV unmutated. Study outcomes and limitations: Clonality went up at the time of ibrutinib response, stayed stable in sustained remission, and later dropped back toward its baseline level at progression. On treatment, the uncommon public clonotypes contracted or remained stable.

Libraries of TCR beta were made from 1.5 to 2.5 micrograms of genomic DNA that came from cryopreserved PBMCs. The CDR3 loop spans 13 amino acids. Germline loops: CDR1 PRHDT, CDR2 FYEKMQ (reference sequence). The V and J ends lost 5 bases and 3 bases respectively, with 9 bases between them. Some clones are missing from TCRdb's copy, which holds only in-frame ones; the method was immunoSEQ multiplex PCR. This table holds fewer than 400,000 clones, 60% to 80% found once. About this clone: Its antigen is as yet unknown.

The specimen was PBMCs, collected after 36 months of ibrutinib treatment. V gene TRBV13 combines with J gene TRBJ2-3; no clear D gene. This TCR came from a human donor with chronic lymphocytic leukemia. The CDR3 loop reads CASSLEATDTQYF. CDR3 in DNA: TGTGCCAGCAGCCTCGAGGCGACAGATACGCAGTATTTT.